These 23 T cell receptor beta chains came from one sample sequenced in a study of CD8+ T cells in alopecia areata. Treatment denoted: oral pan-JAK inhibitor, 5-10 mg twice daily. Reverse transcription of extracted RNA yielded cDNA, which provided the sequencing template. The repertoire was sequenced with immunoSEQ multiplex PCR; TCRdb's copy has only in-frame clones and lacks some. Among about 130,000 clones listed, about 51% were seen once. The specimen comprised CD8+ T cells sorted from blood, sampled at week 4, from a patient treated with tofacitinib. These receptors originate from a human donor with alopecia areata.

V usage is TRBV7-8 and J usage is TRBJ2-5; D possibly corresponds to TRBD2 (5 bases). CDR1 is SGHVS and CDR2 is FQNEAQ in the germline V gene. V was cut by 5 bases and J by 5 bases, with 9 bases left in between. The CDR3 has 12 residues. CDR3 DNA sequence: TGTGCCAGCAGCGAGGGCGGGGAGACCCAGTACTTC. This translates into CASSEGGETQYF. Variable domain in full (rest from reference TRBV7-8 and TRBJ2-5): GAGVSQSPRYKVAKRGQDVALRCDPISGHVSLFWYQQALGQGPEFLTYFQNEAQLDKSGLPSDRFFAERPEGSVSTLKIQRTQQEDSAVYLCASSEGGETQYFGPGTRLLVL.

In this sample, this clone turned up a few times. The chain joins TRBV6-5 to TRBJ2-1; 10 nucleotides match TRBD1. Germline CDR1 is MNHEY and CDR2 is SVGAGI. The V segment lost 7 bases and the J segment 8 bases; nucleotides outside the gene matches: 5. This CDR3 spans 13 amino acids. The CDR3 is CASTLTGGDEQFF. The CDR3 nucleotides read TGTGCCAGCACTCTGACAGGGGGCGATGAGCAGTTCTTC.

The J gene is TRBJ1-2, the V gene TRBV30; possible D gene TRBD1, 6 bases. Looked up from germline, CDR1 is GTSNPN and CDR2 is SVGIG (reference sequence). Trimming took 3 bases from V and 4 from J, leaving 18 bases between them. This CDR3 contains 15 residues. CDR3 residues: CAWRGPGQPSYGYTF. DNA for the CDR3: TGTGCCTGGAGGGGGCCGGGACAACCGTCCTATGGCTACACCTTC.

The chain links TRBV9 to TRBJ2-7, with 8 bases aligning to TRBD1. Germline V gene lookup returns CDR1 SGDLS and CDR2 YYNGEE. V lost 0 bases and J lost 6; bases outside the gene matches: 8. This CDR3 comprises 15 residues. The CDR3 loop reads CASSVVWDRSAEQYF. CDR3 nucleotide sequence: TGTGCCAGCAGCGTAGTGTGGGACAGGAGTGCCGAGCAGTACTTC.

The chain links TRBV4-3 to TRBJ2-7; D ambiguous. Trimming pared 1 base from V and 4 bases from J, leaving 8 bases between. This CDR3 is built from 13 residues. Germline V gene lookup returns CDR1 LGHNA and CDR2 YSLEER. The CDR3 bases are TGCGCCAGCAGCCAAGGGGTAAAGTACGAGCAGTACTTC. Translated, it gives CASSQGVKYEQYF.

This clone has just a few counts. The gene calls are TRBV30 and TRBJ2-5, with D maybe TRBD1 (6 bases). CDR1 is GTSNPN and CDR2 is SVGIG in the germline V gene (reference sequence). Trimming took off 5 bases at V and 2 bases at J, with 9 bases between the two ends. The CDR3 is 12 residues long. This CDR3 reads CAWEDRQETQYF. The CDR3 region has the DNA TGTGCCTGGGAGGACAGACAAGAGACCCAGTACTTC.

This clone was seen more than once but under ten times. The genes are TRBV4-3 and TRBJ1-2; 7 nucleotides match TRBD1. Losses at the gene ends were 0 bases for V and 2 bases for J; bases not matched to a gene: 12. Germline V gene data show CDR1 as LGHNA and CDR2 as YSLEER. The CDR3 loop spans 18 amino acids. In DNA, the CDR3 is TGCGCCAGCAGCCAAGAATTACAGGGGATGAACGGGAACTATGGCTACACCTTC. Translating gives CASSQELQGMNGNYGYTF.

This clone has a handful of counts. The V call is TRBV7-9, the J call TRBJ2-1; no reliable D call. The CDR3 totals 14 residues. Trimming cost V 5 bases and J 7 bases, with 15 bases left between them. The germline gives CDR1 SEHNR, CDR2 FQNEAQ (reference sequence). As DNA, the CDR3 is TGTGCCAGCAGCCTCACTCTAGGGCCTAATGAGCAGTTCTTC. It yields the protein CASSLTLGPNEQFF.

In its sample, this clone was seen once. The CDR3 spells CASSQDHELVIGEQYF. CDR3 in DNA: TGCGCCAGCAGCCAAGATCACGAACTAGTCATCGGCGAGCAGTACTTC. The V and J genes are TRBV4-3 and TRBJ2-7, with TRBD2 as a possible D gene (5 bases). The germline CDR1 and CDR2 sequences are LGHNA and YSLEER. This CDR3 region has 16 residues. With 0 bases removed from V and 6 bases from J, the gap between germline ends came to 18 bases.

The rearrangement uses TRBV5-6 and TRBJ2-3; D is undetermined. This CDR3 is 12 amino acids long. Trimming pared 4 bases from V and 4 bases from J, leaving 7 bases between. Germline lookup yields CDR1 SGHDT and CDR2 YYEEEE. CDR3 protein: CASSVEADTQYF. The CDR3 DNA follows: TGTGCCAGCAGCGTCGAAGCAGATACGCAGTATTTT.

The V call is TRBV5-1, the J call TRBJ1-1, with D maybe TRBD1 (6 bases). The germline V gene has CDR1 SGHRS and CDR2 YFSETQ. Trimming removed 0 bases from V and 6 bases from J, with 12 bases in between. The CDR3 loop spans 14 amino acids. CDR3 nucleotides: TGCGCCAGCAGCTTGGGTGGGGGCGCGGCTGAAGCTTTCTTT. This codes for CASSLGGGAAEAFF.

V and J are TRBV29-1 and TRBJ1-2; maybe TRBD1 (6 bases). Trimming took 6 bases from V and 6 from J, leaving 14 bases between them. This CDR3 contains 12 residues. Germline V gene sequence: CDR1 SQVTM, CDR2 ANQGSEA. The DNA for the CDR3 is TGCAGCGTGGGGGGCCTTAAAAATGGCTACACCTTC. This encodes CSVGGLKNGYTF. The whole variable domain, remainder taken from reference TRBV29-1 and TRBJ1-2, is SAVISQKPSRDICQRGTSLTIQCQVDSQVTMMFWYRQQPGQSLTLIATANQGSEATYESGFVIDKFPISRPNLTFSTLTVSNMSPEDSSIYLCSVGGLKNGYTFGSGTRLTVV.

V usage is TRBV9 and J usage is TRBJ1-4; no reliable D call. The CDR3 sequence is 14 residues long. The germline V gene encodes CDR1 SGDLS and CDR2 YYNGEE. Trimming left V 3 bases short and J 6 bases short, with 12 bases between. CDR3 nucleotides: TGTGCCAGCAGCGGACGGTGGGGTGATGAAAAACTGTTTTTT. It codes for CASSGRWGDEKLFF.

This clone appeared a few times. The rearrangement uses TRBV13 and TRBJ1-2, with a possible D match to TRBD1 (6 bases). V was cut by 4 bases and J by 5 bases, with 14 bases left in between. Germline CDR1 reads PRHDT; CDR2 reads FYEKMQ (reference sequence). The CDR3 runs to 14 residues. The CDR3 reads CASSWEGGRYGYTF. The CDR3 DNA follows: TGTGCCAGCAGCTGGGAAGGGGGGAGATATGGCTACACCTTC.

The chain carries TRBV5-1 and TRBJ2-2, with unresolved D. This CDR3 is built from 12 residues. The germline V gene encodes CDR1 SGHRS and CDR2 YFSETQ. The V end was cut by 4 bases, the J end by 4 bases, with 5 bases between. The CDR3 region is CASSPVTGELFF. The DNA for the CDR3 is TGCGCCAGCAGCCCTGTCACCGGGGAGCTGTTTTTT.

V and J are TRBV7-2 and TRBJ1-5; no firm D call. Trimming left V 1 base short and J 6 bases short, with 13 bases between. This CDR3 has 15 amino acids. Germline V gene sequence: CDR1 SGHTA, CDR2 FQGNSA. The CDR3 reads CASSLGLGTSQPQHF. DNA of the CDR3: TGTGCCAGCAGCTTAGGCTTGGGAACAAGTCAGCCCCAGCATTTT.

The table lists this clone with a few counts. The chain employs TRBV5-6 and TRBJ1-5, with D perhaps TRBD1 (5 bases). Germline values: CDR1 SGHDT, CDR2 YYEEEE. This CDR3 spans 15 amino acids. With 1 base removed from V and 0 bases from J, the gap between germline ends came to 8 bases. CDR3 amino acids: CASSLTGDSNQPQHF. CDR3 nucleotides: TGTGCCAGCAGCTTGACGGGGGATAGCAATCAGCCCCAGCATTTT.

This clone was counted between two and nine times. CDR3 bases: TGTGCCAGCAGCTTAGGGGGAAACTATGGCTACACCTTC. Its protein is CASSLGGNYGYTF. This rearrangement joins TRBV5-4 to TRBJ1-2; D perhaps matches TRBD1 (6 bases). This CDR3 is 13 amino acids long. Germline CDR1 is SGHNT and CDR2 is YYREEE (reference sequence). V dropped 2 bases and J dropped 2 bases, with 7 bases sitting between them.

The chain carries TRBV7-8 and TRBJ2-5, with D possibly matching TRBD1 (5 bases). The CDR3 consists of 15 residues. V was shortened by 1 base and J by 5 bases, with 14 bases between the two germline ends. CDR1 and CDR2 (germline): SGHVS, FQNEAQ. The CDR3 region is CASSLEGPARETQYF. DNA of the CDR3: TGTGCCAGCAGCTTAGAGGGGCCGGCCCGCGAGACCCAGTACTTC.

This chain uses TRBV13 with TRBJ2-6, with TRBD2 matching over 7 bases. The germline gives CDR1 PRHDT, CDR2 FYEKMQ (reference sequence). This CDR3 contains 16 residues. With V trimmed by 5 bases and J by 0 bases, 4 bases remained unmatched. Here the CDR3 reads CASSPGGTSGANVLTF. CDR3 sequence (DNA): TGTGCCAGCAGCCCGGGAGGAACCTCTGGGGCCAACGTCCTGACTTTC.

The chain is built from TRBV4-1 and TRBJ2-3; weak D call: TRBD1 (6 bases). The germline V gene encodes CDR1 MGHRA and CDR2 YSYEKL. Trimming cost V 5 bases and J 0 bases, with 12 bases left between them. The CDR3 is 15 residues long. In nucleotides, the CDR3 is TGCGCCAGCAGCTACCGGGACATTAGCACAGATACGCAGTATTTT. Its translation: CASSYRDISTDTQYF.

This clone has only a few counts. This rearrangement joins TRBV4-1 to TRBJ1-1, with 7 positions matching TRBD1. This CDR3 is built from 17 residues. The V segment lost 1 base and the J segment 0 bases; nucleotides outside the gene matches: 8. CDR1 and CDR2 from the germline V gene are MGHRA and YSYEKL. The CDR3 DNA is TGCGCCAGCAGCCAAGGGCAGGGGGGATCCGTGAACACTGAAGCTTTCTTT. It translates to CASSQGQGGSVNTEAFF.

The chain links TRBV30 to TRBJ1-1; D gene unclear. CDR3 length: 15 amino acids. Germline V lookup: CDR1 GTSNPN, CDR2 SVGIG (reference sequence). V dropped 3 bases and J dropped 6 bases, with 20 bases sitting between them. This chain's CDR3 is CAWSSGVSEEPEAFF. DNA for the CDR3: TGTGCCTGGAGCTCCGGGGTAAGTGAAGAGCCTGAAGCTTTCTTT. The full variable domain, rest sourced from reference TRBV30 and TRBJ1-1, is SQTIHQWPATLVQPVGSPLSLECTVEGTSNPNLYWYRQAAGRGLQLLFYSVGIGQISSEVPQNLSASRPQDRQFILSSKKLLLSDSGFYLCAWSSGVSEEPEAFFGQGTRLTVV.